The entry below gives a single TCR beta chain sequence along with its context. Its antigen is not identified. The record originates from a study of cytomegalovirus exposure and HLA in healthy donors. Germline loops: CDR1 SGHVS, CDR2 FNYEAQ. Trimming cost V 2 bases and J 5 bases; bases outside gene matches: 6. The CDR3 is 15 amino acids. Assay used: immunoSEQ multiplex PCR; TCRdb lists only in-frame clones, some missing. Altogether around 110,000 clones are present, about 87% being singletons, with the ten largest covering less than 2%. The donors were in the roughly 130-subject validation cohort, distinct from the 666-subject first cohort. Study-wide results and caveats: Listed as cytomegalovirus-associated were over 150 TCR beta chains. For most TCR sequences rarity was the rule, although some public TCRs occurred in many donors.

The V gene is TRBV7-6, the J gene TRBJ2-7, with 10 bases aligning to TRBD1. Sequencing was done on a sample of PBMCs. This receptor was identified in a woman aged 18 to 35 in good health and CMV-seropositive. The DNA for the CDR3 is TGTGCCAGCAGCTTATACGGGACAGGGGTAGACGAGCAGTACTTC. This translates into CASSLYGTGVDEQYF.